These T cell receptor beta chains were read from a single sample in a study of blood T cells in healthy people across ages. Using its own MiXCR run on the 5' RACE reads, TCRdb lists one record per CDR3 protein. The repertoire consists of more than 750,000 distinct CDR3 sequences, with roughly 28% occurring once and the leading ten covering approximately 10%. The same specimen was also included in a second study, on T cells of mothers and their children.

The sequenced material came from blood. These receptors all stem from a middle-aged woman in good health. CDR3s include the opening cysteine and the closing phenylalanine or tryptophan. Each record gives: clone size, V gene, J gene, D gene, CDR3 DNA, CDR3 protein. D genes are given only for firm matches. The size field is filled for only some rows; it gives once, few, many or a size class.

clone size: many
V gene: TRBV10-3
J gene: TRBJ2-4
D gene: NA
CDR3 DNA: TGTGCCACCTTCGATGGAGCCAAAAACATTCAGTACTTC
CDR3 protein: CATFDGAKNIQYF

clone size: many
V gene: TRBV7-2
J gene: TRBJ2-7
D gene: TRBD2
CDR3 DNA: TGTGCCAGCAGCCGGCCTTCGACGAGCGGGGGTTCCTACGAGCAGTACTTC
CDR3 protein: CASSRPSTSGGSYEQYF

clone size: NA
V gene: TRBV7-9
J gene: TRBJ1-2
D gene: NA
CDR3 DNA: TGTGCCAGCAGGATGGATGGCTACACCTTC
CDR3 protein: CASRMDGYTF

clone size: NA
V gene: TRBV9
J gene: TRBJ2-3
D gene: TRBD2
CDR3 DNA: TGTGCCAGCAGCGTAGTGGCGGGGGAGGTTGGAGATACGCAGTATTTT
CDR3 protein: CASSVVAGEVGDTQYF

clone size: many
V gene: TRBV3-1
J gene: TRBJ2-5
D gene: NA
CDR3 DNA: TGTGCCAGCAGCCAGACCAGCGGTATCCATCTAGAACAAGAGACCCAGTACTTC
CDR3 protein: CASSQTSGIHLEQETQYF

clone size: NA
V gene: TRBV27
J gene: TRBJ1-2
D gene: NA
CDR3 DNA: TGTGCCAGCAGTTTACAACATCGGGGCTCCTATGGCTACACCTTC
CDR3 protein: CASSLQHRGSYGYTF

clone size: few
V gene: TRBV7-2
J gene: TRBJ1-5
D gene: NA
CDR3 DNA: TGTGCCAGCAGCTTACAACTAAGCAATCAGCCCCAGCATTTT
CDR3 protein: CASSLQLSNQPQHF

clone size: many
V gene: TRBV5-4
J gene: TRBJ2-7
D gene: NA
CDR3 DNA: TGTGCCAGCAGCTCCGGGGCGGTGTCCTACGAGCAGTACTTC
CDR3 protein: CASSSGAVSYEQYF

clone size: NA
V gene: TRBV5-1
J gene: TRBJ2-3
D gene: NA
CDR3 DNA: TGCGCCAGCAGCTCCGCCCGGGGCACAGATACGCAGTATTTT
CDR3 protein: CASSSARGTDTQYF

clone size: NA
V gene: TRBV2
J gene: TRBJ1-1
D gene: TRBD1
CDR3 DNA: TGTGCCACTGGACAGGCGAACACTGAAGCTTTCTTT
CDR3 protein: CATGQANTEAFF

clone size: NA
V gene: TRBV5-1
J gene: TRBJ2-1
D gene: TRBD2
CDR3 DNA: TGCGCCAGCAGCTTTTCTAGCGGGGGGGCCAAAGAGCGGTTCTTC
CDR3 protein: CASSFSSGGAKERFF

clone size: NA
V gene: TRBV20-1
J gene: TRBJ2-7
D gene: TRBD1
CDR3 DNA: TGCAGTGGGACAGGGGGCGGCTACGAGCAGTACTTC
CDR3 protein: CSGTGGGYEQYF

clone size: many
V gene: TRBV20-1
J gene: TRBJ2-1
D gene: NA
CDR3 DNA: TGCAGTGCCCCGAGTTTCTACAATGAGCAGTTCTTC
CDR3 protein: CSAPSFYNEQFF

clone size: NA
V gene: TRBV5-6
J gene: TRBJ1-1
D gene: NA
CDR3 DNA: TGTGCCAGCAGCTTGGGACGGCTTATTAACACTGAAGCTTTCTTT
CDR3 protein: CASSLGRLINTEAFF

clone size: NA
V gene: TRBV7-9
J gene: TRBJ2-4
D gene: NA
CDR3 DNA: TGTGCCAGCAGCTCGGGCAGGTCAGGAGCCAAAAACATTCAGTACTTC
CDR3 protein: CASSSGRSGAKNIQYF

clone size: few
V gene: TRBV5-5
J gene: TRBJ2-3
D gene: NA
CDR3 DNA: TGTGCCAGCAGCCTAGGGGGGCGTCCTAGCACAGATACGCAGTATTTT
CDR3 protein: CASSLGGRPSTDTQYF

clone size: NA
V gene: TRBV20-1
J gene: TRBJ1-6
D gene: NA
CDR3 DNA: TGCAGTGCCACTTTTGGGGGCGGTTCACCCCTCCACTTT
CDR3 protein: CSATFGGGSPLHF

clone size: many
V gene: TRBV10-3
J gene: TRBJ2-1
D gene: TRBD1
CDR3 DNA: TGTGCCATCAGCTCGGACAGGTACAATGAGCAGTTCTTC
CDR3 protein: CAISSDRYNEQFF

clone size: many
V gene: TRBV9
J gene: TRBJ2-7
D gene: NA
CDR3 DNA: TGTGCCAGCAGCGTAGACTTACAGGACAGAGGACACTACGAGCAGTACTTC
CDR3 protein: CASSVDLQDRGHYEQYF

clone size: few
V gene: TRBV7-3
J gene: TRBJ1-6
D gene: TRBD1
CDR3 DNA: TGTGTCAGCAGCCCGGGGACAGGGGATTCACCCCTCCACTTT
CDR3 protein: CVSSPGTGDSPLHF

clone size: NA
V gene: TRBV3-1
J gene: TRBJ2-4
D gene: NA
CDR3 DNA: TGTGCCAGCAGCCAAGCGGGCGGGACTAAAAACATTCAGTACTTC
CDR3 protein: CASSQAGGTKNIQYF

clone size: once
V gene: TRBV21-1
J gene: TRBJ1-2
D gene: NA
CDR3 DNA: TGTGCCAGCAGCCCACGGACAGCCGACTATGGCTACACCTTC
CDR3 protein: CASSPRTADYGYTF

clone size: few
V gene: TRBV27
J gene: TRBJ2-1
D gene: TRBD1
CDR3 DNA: TGTGCCAGCAGTCTGGGACAGAGGATGTACAATGAGCAGTTCTTC
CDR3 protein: CASSLGQRMYNEQFF

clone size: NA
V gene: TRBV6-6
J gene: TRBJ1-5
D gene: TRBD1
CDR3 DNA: TGTGCCAGCAGTACGGGACAGCATCAGCCCCAGCATTTT
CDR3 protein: CASSTGQHQPQHF

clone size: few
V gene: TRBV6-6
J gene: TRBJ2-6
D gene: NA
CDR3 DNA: TGTGCCAGCAGTTCCAGGGGTTATGAGTCTGGGGCCAACGTCCTGACTTTC
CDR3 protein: CASSSRGYESGANVLTF

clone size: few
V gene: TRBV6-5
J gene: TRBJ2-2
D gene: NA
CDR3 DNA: TGTGCCAGTCGCAGTGTGAACACCGGGGAGCTGTTTTTT
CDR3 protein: CASRSVNTGELFF

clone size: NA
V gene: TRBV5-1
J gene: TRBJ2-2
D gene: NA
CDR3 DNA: TGCGCCAGCAGCTTGGTTTCTGGGCCCGGGGAGCTGTTTTTT
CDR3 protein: CASSLVSGPGELFF

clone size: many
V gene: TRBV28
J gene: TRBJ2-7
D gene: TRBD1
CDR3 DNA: TGTGCCAGCAGTTCGGTCTTTCGGACAGGGAGTTCCTACGAGCAGTACTTC
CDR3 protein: CASSSVFRTGSSYEQYF

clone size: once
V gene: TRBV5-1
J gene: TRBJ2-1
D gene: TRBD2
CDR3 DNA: TGCGCCAGCCGGGGGGAAAACTCCTACAATGAGCAGTTCTTC
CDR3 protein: CASRGENSYNEQFF

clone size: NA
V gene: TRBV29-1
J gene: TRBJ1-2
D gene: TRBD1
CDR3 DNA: TGCAGCGTCATTGGGACAGGTGACGGCTACACCTTC
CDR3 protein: CSVIGTGDGYTF

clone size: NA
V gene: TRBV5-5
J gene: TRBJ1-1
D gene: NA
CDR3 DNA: TGTGCCAGCAGCCACCAAGGGACTGAAGCTTTCTTT
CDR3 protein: CASSHQGTEAFF

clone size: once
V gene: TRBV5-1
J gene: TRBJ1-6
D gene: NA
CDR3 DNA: TGCGCCAGCAGCTTGGCCGTCTATAATTCACCCCTCCACTTT
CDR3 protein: CASSLAVYNSPLHF

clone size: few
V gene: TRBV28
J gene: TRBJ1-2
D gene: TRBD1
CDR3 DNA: TGTGCCAGCAGTACAGGGGTGAAGTATGGCTACACCTTC
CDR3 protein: CASSTGVKYGYTF

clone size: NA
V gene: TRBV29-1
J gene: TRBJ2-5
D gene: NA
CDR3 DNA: TGCAGCGTTTGCATTAGCGCTTCGGAGACCCAGTACTTC
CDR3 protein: CSVCISASETQYF

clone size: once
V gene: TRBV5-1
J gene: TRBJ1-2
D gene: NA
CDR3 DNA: TGCGCCAGCAGCCTGGCGGACAGCCTGGGCTACACCTTC
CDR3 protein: CASSLADSLGYTF

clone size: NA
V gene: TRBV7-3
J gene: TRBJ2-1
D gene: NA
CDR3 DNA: TGTGCCAGCAGCCCAACATCCCTCGCCTATGAGCAGTTCTTC
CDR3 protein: CASSPTSLAYEQFF

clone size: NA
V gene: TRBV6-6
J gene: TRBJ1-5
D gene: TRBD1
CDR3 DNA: TGTGCCAGCAACCGAGACAGGGTGGGCCTCCAGCCCCAGCATTTT
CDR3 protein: CASNRDRVGLQPQHF

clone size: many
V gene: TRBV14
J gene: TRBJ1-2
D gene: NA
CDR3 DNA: TGTGCCAGCAGCCCGGGAGATTATGGCTACACCTTC
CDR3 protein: CASSPGDYGYTF

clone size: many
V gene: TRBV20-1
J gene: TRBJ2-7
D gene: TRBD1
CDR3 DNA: TGCAGTACTCGGGACAGCCGCTCCTACGAGCAGTACTTC
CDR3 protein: CSTRDSRSYEQYF

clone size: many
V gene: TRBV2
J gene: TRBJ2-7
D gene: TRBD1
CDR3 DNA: TGTGCCAGCAGGGTGCGTGGACAGGGAATATTGATCCTCTCCTACGAGCAGTACTTC
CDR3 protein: CASRVRGQGILILSYEQYF

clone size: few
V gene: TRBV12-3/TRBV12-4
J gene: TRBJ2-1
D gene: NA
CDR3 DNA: TGTGCCAGCAGCCTTTTGGGACCGAGTAAGCAGTTCTTC
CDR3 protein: CASSLLGPSKQFF

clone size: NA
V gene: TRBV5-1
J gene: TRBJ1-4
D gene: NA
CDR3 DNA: TGCGCCAGCAGCTTGGCCCTGGACGAAAAACTGTTTTTT
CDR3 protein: CASSLALDEKLFF

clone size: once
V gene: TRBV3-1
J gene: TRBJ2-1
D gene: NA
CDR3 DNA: TGTGCCGGCAGCCAAGATGTAAATGAGCAGTTCTTC
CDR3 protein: CAGSQDVNEQFF

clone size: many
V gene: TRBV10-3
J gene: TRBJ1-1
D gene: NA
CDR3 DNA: TGTGCCATCAGGCCGCGACTTTTGGCAGAGAACACTGAAGCTTTCTTT
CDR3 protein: CAIRPRLLAENTEAFF

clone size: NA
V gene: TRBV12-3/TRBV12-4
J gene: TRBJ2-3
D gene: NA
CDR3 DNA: TGTGCCAGCAGTTACCATTCAGGCACAGATACGCAGTATTTT
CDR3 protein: CASSYHSGTDTQYF

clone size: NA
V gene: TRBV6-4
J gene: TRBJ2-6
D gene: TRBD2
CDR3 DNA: TGTGCCAGCGGTGCGGGACTAGCGGGGGGACCTGGGGCCAACGTCCTGACTTTC
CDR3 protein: CASGAGLAGGPGANVLTF

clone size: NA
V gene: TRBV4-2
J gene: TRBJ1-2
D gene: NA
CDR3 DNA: TGTGCCAGCAGCCAAGATGGGGGGGCCTATGGCTACACCTTC
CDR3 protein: CASSQDGGAYGYTF

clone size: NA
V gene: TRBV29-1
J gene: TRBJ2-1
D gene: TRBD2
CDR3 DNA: TGCAGCGTTGACGGGCTAGCGGGAGGGCCCCGGGAGGCCTACAATGAGCAGTTCTTC
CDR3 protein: CSVDGLAGGPREAYNEQFF

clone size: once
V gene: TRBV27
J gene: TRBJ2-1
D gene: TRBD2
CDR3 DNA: TGTGCCAGCGGTCTCCGGGACTACCTCTCCTACAATGAGCAGTTCTTC
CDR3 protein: CASGLRDYLSYNEQFF

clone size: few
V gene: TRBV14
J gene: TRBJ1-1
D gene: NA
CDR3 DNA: TGTGCCAGCAGCCAGGGGTATGGCACTGAAGCTTTCTTT
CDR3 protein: CASSQGYGTEAFF

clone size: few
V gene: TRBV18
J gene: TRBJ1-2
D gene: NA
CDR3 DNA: TGTGCCAGCTCACCAACCACGGTGGCGGGGGCAGCGGTAGGCTACACCTTC
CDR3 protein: CASSPTTVAGAAVGYTF

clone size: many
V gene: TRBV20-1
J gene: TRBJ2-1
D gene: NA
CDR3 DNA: TGCAGTGCTCCCGGGGATACTAGCTCCTACAATGAGCAGTTCTTC
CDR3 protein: CSAPGDTSSYNEQFF

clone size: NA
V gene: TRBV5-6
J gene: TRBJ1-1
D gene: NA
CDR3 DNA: TGTGCCAGCAGCTTGGTAGCCCAGCGCGCTGAAGCTTTCTTT
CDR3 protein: CASSLVAQRAEAFF

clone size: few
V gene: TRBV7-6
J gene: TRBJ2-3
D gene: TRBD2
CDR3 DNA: TGTGCCAGCAGCTTAGTAGGGAGCGGGGGTGGAGATACGCAGTATTTT
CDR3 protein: CASSLVGSGGGDTQYF

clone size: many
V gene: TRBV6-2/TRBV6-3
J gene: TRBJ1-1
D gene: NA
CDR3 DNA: TGTGCCAGCAGTCTACCGTGGTGGGGCACTGAAGCTTTCTTT
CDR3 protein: CASSLPWWGTEAFF

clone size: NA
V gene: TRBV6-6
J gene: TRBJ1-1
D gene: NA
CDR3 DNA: TGTGCCAGCAGCCGCGGGGGGGAAATGAACACTGAAGCTTTCTTT
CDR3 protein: CASSRGGEMNTEAFF

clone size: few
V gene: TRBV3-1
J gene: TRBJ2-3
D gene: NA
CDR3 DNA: TGTGCCAGCAGCCACTCTAATACGCAGTATTTT
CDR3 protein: CASSHSNTQYF